Listed here are 15 T cell receptor beta chains from one sample, sequenced in a study of shared clonotypes between healthy human individuals. Using immunoSEQ multiplex PCR, the repertoire was profiled, and TCRdb retains in-frame clones only, with some absent. The sample consists of 2 million to 2.5 million clones, approximately 94% of them appearing once. It was CD45RO-negative cells, positively selected for CCR7, that made up naive CD8 cells, with terminally differentiated effector memory CD45RA+ cells excluded. The sequencing sample was made of naive CD8+ T cells sorted from blood. All receptors come from a young man in good health.

The rearrangement uses TRBV29-1 and TRBJ2-7, with 9 bases aligning to TRBD2. The CDR3 is 13 amino acids. The V gene's germline CDR1 is SQVTM and CDR2 ANQGSEA. The V segment lost 4 bases and the J segment 0 bases; nucleotides outside the gene matches: 1. Written as DNA, the CDR3 is TGCAGCGTTGTAGCGGGGGCCTCCTACGAGCAGTACTTC. Translated, it gives CSVVAGASYEQYF.

This clone was seen only a few times. The rearrangement uses TRBV28 and TRBJ1-6; possibly TRBD1 for D (6 bases). The germline V and J ends were trimmed by 3 bases and 6 bases, with 15 bases remaining between them. CDR1 and CDR2 from the germline V gene are MDHEN and SYDVKM. The CDR3 totals 16 residues. This chain's CDR3 is CASSFPPWGANSPLHF. The CDR3 DNA reads TGTGCCAGCAGTTTCCCCCCATGGGGGGCTAATTCACCCCTCCACTTT.

With respect to this clone: Other DNA sequences in the sample encode the same CDR3. The chain joins TRBV4-3 to TRBJ2-7, with a possible D match to TRBD2 (6 bases). This CDR3 is built from 13 residues. Deletions cut 0 bases from V and 3 bases from J, with 6 bases between. Germline V CDR1 and CDR2: LGHNA, YSLEER. CDR3 loop: CASSQEGGYEQYF. CDR3 bases: TGCGCCAGCAGCCAAGAGGGGGGCTACGAGCAGTACTTC.

This sequence joins TRBV4-3 and TRBJ2-7; possible D gene TRBD1, 5 bases. Germline loops: CDR1 LGHNA, CDR2 YSLEER. CDR3 length: 14 amino acids. Trimming removed 0 bases from V and 8 bases from J, with 14 bases in between. The CDR3 region has the DNA TGCGCCAGCAGCCAAGAATCTCTCCAGGGCCAGCAGTACTTC. Translation gives CASSQESLQGQQYF.

Concerning this clone: Additional DNA sequences in this sample encode the identical CDR3. The rearrangement uses TRBV6-5 and TRBJ2-5; 9 positions match TRBD2. Unmatched junction bases numbered 4, after V lost 4 bases and J lost 1 base. The CDR3 covers 15 residues. Looked up from germline, CDR1 is MNHEY and CDR2 is SVGAGI. The chain's CDR3 is CASSLSGGLQETQYF. CDR3 coding DNA: TGTGCCAGCAGTTTAAGCGGGGGGCTCCAAGAGACCCAGTACTTC.

J is TRBJ1-6 and V is TRBV5-4; D call uncertain. V shed 1 base and J shed 8 bases, with 13 bases lying between them. Germline V CDR1 and CDR2: SGHNT, YYREEE (reference sequence). The CDR3 extends over 15 amino acids. CDR3: CASSLPGPGDSPLHF. CDR3 coding DNA: TGTGCCAGCAGCTTGCCCGGTCCCGGGGATTCACCCCTCCACTTT.

The chain employs TRBV29-1 and TRBJ1-5, with D tentatively TRBD1 (5 bases). Germline V gene lookup returns CDR1 SQVTM and CDR2 ANQGSEA. This CDR3 is 12 amino acids long. Between the trimmed V and J ends, which lost 3 bases and 6 bases, there was a span of 9 bases. As DNA, the CDR3 is TGCAGCGTTGAGGGGGGGGGTCAGCCCCAGCATTTT. This encodes CSVEGGGQPQHF.

CDR3 DNA: TGTGCCAGCAGCTTAGGGGGGATCCTGGGGACTGAAGCTTTCTTT. It codes for CASSLGGILGTEAFF. This chain uses TRBV7-9 with TRBJ1-1, with D maybe TRBD1 (5 bases). Trimming took 1 base from V and 5 from J, leaving 14 bases between them. The CDR3 has 15 amino acids. The germline gives CDR1 SEHNR, CDR2 FQNEAQ (reference sequence).

V gene TRBV6-5 combines with J gene TRBJ2-3; TRBD2 matches at 7 bases. The CDR3 consists of 16 residues. J lost 2 bases, V lost 0 bases, and 5 bases had no gene match. From germline, CDR1 is MNHEY and CDR2 SVGAGI. The chain's CDR3 is CASSYSSSGYTDTQYF. As DNA, the CDR3 is TGTGCCAGCAGTTACTCTTCTAGCGGCTACACAGATACGCAGTATTTT.

CDR3 nucleotides: TGTGCCAGCAGTGAATGGACAGGGGGCGCCACCTACGAGCAGTACTTC. It encodes CASSEWTGGATYEQYF. The chain combines TRBV2 with TRBJ2-7, with TRBD1 identical over 11 bases. Germline values: CDR1 SNHLY, CDR2 FYNNEI. Trimming took 2 bases from V and 2 from J; bases not matched to a gene: 5. The CDR3 consists of 16 residues.

Only one count was recorded for this clone. This chain connects TRBV4-2 to TRBJ1-5; D not resolved. V was pared by 0 bases and J by 1 base, with 10 bases between. The CDR3 sequence is 16 residues long. In germline, CDR1 is LGHNA, CDR2 YNFKEQ. CDR3 nucleotides: TGTGCCAGCAGCCAAGATCAAACCCTAAGCAATCAGCCCCAGCATTTT. It encodes CASSQDQTLSNQPQHF.

J is TRBJ2-5 and V is TRBV7-9, with D tentatively TRBD1 or TRBD2 (6 bases each). The V gene's germline CDR1 is SEHNR and CDR2 FQNEAQ (reference sequence). V lost 4 bases to trimming and J lost 5 bases, with 17 bases between them. The CDR3 runs to 15 residues. Written as DNA, the CDR3 is TGTGCCAGCAGCTACTTCGGGGGCGCTGAGGAGACCCAGTACTTC. It yields the protein CASSYFGGAEETQYF.

V is TRBV27 and J is TRBJ2-1; TRBD2 agrees at 8 bases. V gave up 3 bases and J gave up 5 bases; unmatched junction bases: 6. This CDR3 has 15 residues. CDR1 is MNHEY and CDR2 is SMNVEV in the germline V gene (reference sequence). CDR3 residues: CASSFALAVNNEQFF. CDR3 in DNA: TGTGCCAGCAGTTTCGCACTAGCGGTGAACAATGAGCAGTTCTTC.

The V call is TRBV19, the J call TRBJ1-1, with D uncertain. Trimming took off 2 bases at V and 6 bases at J, with 7 bases between the two ends. The CDR3 loop spans 12 amino acids. In germline, CDR1 is LNHDA, CDR2 SQIVND (reference sequence). The CDR3 DNA follows: TGTGCCAGTAGTATAAGTACTGCTGAAGCTTTCTTT. This translates into CASSISTAEAFF.

The chain joins TRBV7-9 to TRBJ2-3; 11 nucleotides agree with TRBD2. CDR3 size: 17 residues. V dropped 5 bases and J dropped 4; count of bases not matched to a gene: 11. The germline CDR1 and CDR2 sequences are SEHNR and FQNEAQ (reference sequence). The CDR3 DNA follows: TGTGCCAGCAGCCCTCCTCCGGGACTAGCGGAAGCAGATACGCAGTATTTT. Amino acids: CASSPPPGLAEADTQYF.